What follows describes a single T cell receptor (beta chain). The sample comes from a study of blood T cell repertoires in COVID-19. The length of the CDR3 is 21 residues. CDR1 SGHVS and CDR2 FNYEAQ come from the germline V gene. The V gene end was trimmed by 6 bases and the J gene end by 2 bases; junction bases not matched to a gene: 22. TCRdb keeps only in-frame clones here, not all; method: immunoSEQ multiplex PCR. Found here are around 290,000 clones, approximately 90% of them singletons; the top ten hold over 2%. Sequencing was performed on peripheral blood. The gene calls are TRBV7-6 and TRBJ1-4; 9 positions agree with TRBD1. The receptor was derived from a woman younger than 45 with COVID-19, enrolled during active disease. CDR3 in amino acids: CASRLLYPLGNRGRTNEKLFF. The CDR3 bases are TGTGCCAGCAGACTGCTTTATCCTTTAGGTAACAGGGGGCGGACTAATGAAAAACTGTTTTTT. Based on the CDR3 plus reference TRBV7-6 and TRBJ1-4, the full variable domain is GAGVSQSPRYKVTKRGQDVALRCDPISGHVSLYWYRQALGQGPEFLTYFNYEAQQDKSGLPNDRFSAERPEGSISTLTIQRTEQRDSAMYRCASRLLYPLGNRGRTNEKLFFGSGTQLSVL.